Following are 7 T cell receptor beta chains from one sample sequenced in a study of neurological immune-mediated disorders. Each CDR3 protein is one row after TCRdb ran MiXCR on the 5' RACE reads. The sample carries about 79,000 distinct CDR3 sequences, 13% to 15% recorded once. Sequenced input: PBMCs. The origin of the receptors is a woman aged 50 to 60 in good health.

This clonotype occurred many times. The chain has TRBV20-1 and TRBJ2-5; 7 bases align to TRBD2. This CDR3 comprises 13 residues. Germline values: CDR1 DFQATT, CDR2 SNEGSKA (reference sequence). The junction had 10 bases not matched to a gene; V was cut back by 5 bases and J by 7 bases. The DNA of the CDR3 is TGCAGTGCTCCAGGACTAGGACAAAGGACCCAGTACTTC. This sequence encodes CSAPGLGQRTQYF.

This sequence joins TRBV7-2 and TRBJ1-3; TRBD1 might be the D (5 bases). Germline V CDR1 and CDR2: SGHTA, FQGNSA. The length of the CDR3 is 16 residues. V shed 2 bases and J shed 0 bases, with 11 bases lying between them. For the CDR3, the DNA is TGTGCCAGCAGCTTATTAGGGACCCACTCTGGAAACACCATATATTTT. Protein: CASSLLGTHSGNTIYF.

The chain has TRBV5-1 and TRBJ2-3; D perhaps matches TRBD2 (6 bases). The CDR3 is 13 residues long. Germline V gene sequence: CDR1 SGHRS, CDR2 YFSETQ. V was cut by 4 bases and J by 5 bases, with 11 bases left in between. CDR3 nucleotides: TGCGCCAGCAGCGAGCGGGCGCGAGATACGCAGTATTTT. Translation gives CASSERARDTQYF.

This clonotype was seen more than once but under ten times. V usage is TRBV20-1 and J usage is TRBJ2-5; maybe TRBD2 (5 bases). The CDR3 is made up of 14 amino acids. Germline-derived CDR1 and CDR2 are DFQATT and SNEGSKA (reference sequence). Trimming removed 3 bases from V and 1 base from J, with 12 bases in between. The CDR3 sequence: CSAREAAVQETQYF. CDR3 DNA sequence: TGCAGTGCTAGGGAAGCGGCTGTCCAAGAGACCCAGTACTTC.

This clonotype was recorded at least ten times. The chain is built from TRBV7-2 and TRBJ2-1; D is possibly TRBD2 (5 bases). The CDR3 sequence is 13 residues long. Germline-derived CDR1 and CDR2 are SGHTA and FQGNSA. V was pared by 5 bases and J by 9 bases, with 14 bases between. The CDR3 spells CASSPDTGSEQFF. The CDR3 coding sequence is TGTGCCAGCAGCCCTGACACTGGGAGTGAGCAGTTCTTC.

This clonotype was detected many times. The chain is built from TRBV7-2 and TRBJ2-7; TRBD1 aligns across 10 bases. The CDR3 contains 15 residues. CDR1 SGHTA and CDR2 FQGNSA come from the germline V gene. After removal of 3 bases from V and 2 bases from J, the junction contained 4 bases not matched to a gene. CDR3 loop: CASSLSGTGAYEQYF. CDR3 in DNA: TGTGCCAGCAGCTTGTCTGGGACAGGGGCCTACGAGCAGTACTTC.

The chain links TRBV5-1 to TRBJ1-3; no firm D call. Looked up from germline, CDR1 is SGHRS and CDR2 is YFSETQ. The CDR3 loop spans 15 amino acids. Trimming pared 5 bases from V and 0 bases from J, leaving 12 bases between. For the CDR3, the DNA is TGCGCCAGCAGACCGGACCTCTTCTCTGGAAACACCATATATTTT. Translating gives CASRPDLFSGNTIYF.